This TCR beta chain was captured in a study of shared T cell receptors in the human thymus. Using immunoSEQ multiplex PCR, the repertoire was profiled, and TCRdb retains in-frame clones only, with some absent. The sample holds hundreds of thousands of clones, 87% seen once. Germline V gene data show CDR1 as SGHVS and CDR2 as FQNEAQ. The CDR3 contains 16 residues. Trimming at V came to 5 bases and at J to 5 bases, leaving 8 bases not matched to a gene. The data were also submitted as part of a second study, on human thymus T cells.

The V and J genes are TRBV7-8 and TRBJ2-1; 11 bases agree with TRBD2. The sample comprised thymocytes. The clonotype comes from a boy under two years old with a congenital heart defect. CDR3 region: CASSLTIAGGNNEQFF. The CDR3, as DNA: TGTGCCAGCAGCCTGACCATAGCGGGGGGGAACAATGAGCAGTTCTTC.